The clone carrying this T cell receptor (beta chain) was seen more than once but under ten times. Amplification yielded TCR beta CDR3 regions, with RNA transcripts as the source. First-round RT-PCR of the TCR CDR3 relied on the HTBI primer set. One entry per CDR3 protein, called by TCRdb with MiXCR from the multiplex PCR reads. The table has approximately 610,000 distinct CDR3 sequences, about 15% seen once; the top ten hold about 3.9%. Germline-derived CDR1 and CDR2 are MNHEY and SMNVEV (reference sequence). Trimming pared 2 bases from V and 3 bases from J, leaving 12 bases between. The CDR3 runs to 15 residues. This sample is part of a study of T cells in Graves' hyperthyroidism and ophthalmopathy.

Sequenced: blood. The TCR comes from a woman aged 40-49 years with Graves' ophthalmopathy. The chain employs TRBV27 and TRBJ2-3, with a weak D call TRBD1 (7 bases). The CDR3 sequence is CASSLMTGRTDTQYF. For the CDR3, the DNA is TGTGCCAGCAGTTTAATGACAGGGAGGACAGATACGCAGTATTTT.